Below are 21 T cell receptor beta chains sequenced from a single sample in a study of CD8+ T cells in alopecia areata. As the sequencing template, cDNA was produced by extracting RNA and reverse transcribing it. Libraries were prepared by immunoSEQ multiplex PCR; TCRdb keeps only in-frame clonotypes and omits some of them. The sample carries about 150,000 clones, about 53% recorded once. The material was CD8+ T cells sorted from blood, obtained at week 0. Receptors originate from a human donor with alopecia areata.

As concerns this clone: This sample includes further DNA sequences coding for the same CDR3. This chain joins TRBV25-1 and TRBJ2-7; no clear D. Germline V gene lookup returns CDR1 MGHDK and CDR2 SYGVNS. Trimming took 2 bases from V and 2 from J, leaving 1 base between them. The CDR3 spans 11 residues. The CDR3 loop is CASSETYEQYF. CDR3 bases: TGTGCCAGCAGTGAAACCTACGAGCAGTACTTC.

The J gene is TRBJ2-7, the V gene TRBV7-6; 7 bases are a match to TRBD1. The germline V gene encodes CDR1 SGHVS and CDR2 FNYEAQ. The CDR3 totals 15 residues. V trimming: 1 base; J trimming: 3 bases; junction bases outside the gene matches: 6. Here the CDR3 DNA reads TGTGCCAGCAGCTTAGAAGAGGGGGCTTTCTACGAGCAGTACTTC. It is translated as CASSLEEGAFYEQYF.

On this clone: This is likely an artifact of a read error, given a far larger clone one base away. V and J are TRBV9 and TRBJ2-1; 13 bases are shared with TRBD2. The CDR3 runs 16 residues. J lost 5 bases, V lost 2 bases, and 4 bases had no gene match. The germline gives CDR1 SGDLS, CDR2 YYNGEE. CDR3 DNA: TGTGCCAGCAGCGTCCCACTAGCGGGGGGGAACAATGAGCAGTTCTTC. It codes for CASSVPLAGGNNEQFF.

The chain uses TRBV4-3 and TRBJ2-5; D is unclear. The germline V and J ends were trimmed by 0 bases and 0 bases, with 5 bases remaining between them. This CDR3 spans 14 amino acids. Germline V gene data show CDR1 as LGHNA and CDR2 as YSLEER. This chain's CDR3 is CASSQDSHQETQYF. For the CDR3, the DNA is TGCGCCAGCAGCCAAGATAGCCACCAAGAGACCCAGTACTTC.

The V call is TRBV6-6, the J call TRBJ1-1; D may be TRBD1 (5 bases). CDR3 length equals 14 residues. In germline, CDR1 is MNHNY, CDR2 SVGAGI (reference sequence). CDR3: CATNRRGMNTEAFF. The CDR3 coding sequence is TGTGCAACTAATCGACGGGGGATGAACACTGAAGCTTTCTTT.

The CDR3 bases are TGTGCCATCAGCGACGGGGAAAATTCACCCCTCCACTTT. Amino acid sequence: CAISDGENSPLHF. This chain connects TRBV10-3 to TRBJ1-6; D remains unclear. V lost 6 bases to trimming and J lost 7 bases, with 10 bases between them. The V gene's germline CDR1 is ENHRY and CDR2 SYGVKD. This CDR3 comprises 13 residues.

This chain uses TRBV13 with TRBJ1-2; D call uncertain. CDR3 length: 13 residues. The germline V gene has CDR1 PRHDT and CDR2 FYEKMQ (reference sequence). The V gene lost 5 bases and the J gene lost 7 bases, with 14 bases spanning the gap. The CDR3, as DNA: TGTGCCAGCAGCCACAACGGACTGACTGGCTACACCTTC. Translated: CASSHNGLTGYTF.

The chain links TRBV30 to TRBJ1-2; D is unresolved. V lost 7 bases and J lost 5, with 11 bases in between. CDR3 length: 11 amino acids. CDR1 is GTSNPN and CDR2 is SVGIG in the germline V gene (reference sequence). CDR3 sequence: CASRTSYGYTF. The CDR3 DNA follows: TGTGCCTCCCGTACATCATATGGCTACACCTTC.

The chain joins TRBV2 to TRBJ2-7, with 7 bases matching TRBD1. V was clipped by 8 bases and J by 2 bases; unmatched bases: 9. The CDR3 runs to 14 residues. Per germline, CDR1 SNHLY and CDR2 FYNNEI. This CDR3 reads CASFYGDRAYEQYF. CDR3 DNA sequence: TGTGCCAGCTTTTACGGGGACAGAGCCTACGAGCAGTACTTC.

In this sample, this clone turned up many times. The chain carries TRBV13 and TRBJ2-3; 7 bases agree with TRBD1. The CDR3 is 14 residues long. Germline assignment: CDR1 PRHDT and CDR2 FYEKMQ (reference sequence). Germline trimming cut 5 bases from V and 4 bases from J; bases unmatched to any gene: 6. This CDR3 reads CASSRRQGPDTQYF. The CDR3 region has the DNA TGTGCCAGCAGCCGAAGACAGGGACCAGATACGCAGTATTTT.

The chain links TRBV13 to TRBJ2-2; the D gene is possibly TRBD1 (6 bases). Per the germline V gene, CDR1 is PRHDT and CDR2 is FYEKMQ (reference sequence). Trimming shortened V by 2 bases and J by 6 bases, and 13 bases separated the two germline ends. The CDR3 has 15 residues. As DNA, the CDR3 is TGTGCCAGCAGCTTACCAGGGGATTCGCCCGGGGAGCTGTTTTTT. This gives the protein CASSLPGDSPGELFF.

The chain is built from TRBV29-1 and TRBJ1-4; D not resolved. The CDR3 length is 14 residues. Germline lookup yields CDR1 SQVTM and CDR2 ANQGSEA. Trimming cost V 7 bases and J 2 bases, with 14 bases left between them. The CDR3 loop reads CSAYLPITNEKLFF. CDR3 sequence (DNA): TGCAGCGCATATTTACCGATCACTAATGAAAAACTGTTTTTT.

To note about this clone: One end of the junction varies from germline; a read error may be responsible. The chain recombines TRBV11-2 with TRBJ2-6; D may correspond to TRBD1 or TRBD2 (5 bases each). The germline V gene has CDR1 SGHAT and CDR2 FQNNGV. CDR3 size: 11 residues. As DNA, the CDR3 is TGTGCCAGCAGCTCCGCCGGGACCTGGGCTTTC. Translation gives CASSSAGTWAF.

This clone was seen more than once but under ten times. This sequence joins TRBV12-5 and TRBJ1-2, with D uncertain. The CDR3 covers 11 residues. Germline V gene data show CDR1 as LGHNT and CDR2 as FRNRAP. The V and J ends lost 5 bases and 8 bases respectively, with 9 bases between them. This chain's CDR3 is CASGTIGGYTF. CDR3 sequence (DNA): TGTGCTAGTGGTACCATTGGAGGCTACACCTTC.

This rearrangement joins TRBV11-2 to TRBJ1-1; the match to TRBD1 covers 8 bases. The CDR3 consists of 15 residues. The V and J ends lost 1 base and 5 bases, in that order; junction bases with no gene match: 6. Germline CDR1 and CDR2: SGHAT and FQNNGV. The CDR3 sequence: CASSLGQGRVTEAFF. CDR3 DNA: TGTGCCAGCAGCTTAGGACAGGGGAGAGTAACTGAAGCTTTCTTT.

This clone is a singleton in its sample. This chain links TRBV7-2 with TRBJ2-3; 8 nucleotides agree with TRBD2. The CDR3 runs 17 residues. Trimming at V came to 5 bases and at J to 0 bases, leaving 10 bases not matched to a gene. CDR1 and CDR2 from the germline V gene are SGHTA and FQGNSA. Written as DNA, the CDR3 is TGTGCCAGCAGCCTGGCGGGGGGCCCCACTAGCACAGATACGCAGTATTTT. Protein: CASSLAGGPTSTDTQYF.

This clone was recorded at least ten times. The rearrangement joins TRBV10-2 to TRBJ2-1, with unresolved D. V lost 6 bases, J lost 6 bases, and 15 bases lay in between. The germline V gene encodes CDR1 WSHSY and CDR2 SAAADI. The CDR3 loop spans 14 amino acids. Here the CDR3 reads CASSPQASSNEQFF. CDR3 coding DNA: TGCGCCAGCAGCCCGCAGGCCTCCAGCAATGAGCAGTTCTTC.

The chain couples TRBV2 to TRBJ1-1; a possible D gene is TRBD1 (5 bases). CDR3 size: 14 residues. Trimming left V 5 bases short and J 0 bases short, with 10 bases between. The germline CDR1 and CDR2 sequences are SNHLY and FYNNEI. Here the CDR3 DNA reads TGTGCCAGCAGTACAGACAGAATGAACACTGAAGCTTTCTTT. Translating gives CASSTDRMNTEAFF.

In its sample, this clone was seen a few times. J is TRBJ2-7 and V is TRBV4-3, with D perhaps matching TRBD2 (6 bases). Germline lookup yields CDR1 LGHNA and CDR2 YSLEER. This CDR3 is 15 amino acids long. Trimming took off 0 bases at V and 4 bases at J, with 13 bases between the two ends. CDR3 nucleotide sequence: TGCGCCAGCAGCCAAGACCTGGGGGGTTTTTACGAGCAGTACTTC. Translating it yields CASSQDLGGFYEQYF.

This chain uses TRBV30 with TRBJ1-2; D gene ambiguous. V lost 7 bases and J 8 bases, leaving 14 bases between the germline ends. CDR1 and CDR2 (germline): GTSNPN, SVGIG (reference sequence). CDR3 length equals 11 residues. The CDR3 loop is CASPHQGGYTF. As DNA, the CDR3 is TGTGCCTCACCCCATCAAGGGGGCTACACCTTC.

This clone rates as medium-sized. The chain links TRBV6-4 to TRBJ1-5, with D perhaps matching TRBD1 (5 bases). The CDR3 totals 14 residues. Germline loops: CDR1 MRHNA, CDR2 SNTAGT. V was shortened by 0 bases and J by 4 bases, with 7 bases between the two germline ends. CDR3 coding DNA: TGTGCCAGCAGTGACTCGACAGAAAATCAGCCCCAGCATTTT. This gives the protein CASSDSTENQPQHF.